This TCR beta chain was sequenced for a study of blood T cell repertoires in COVID-19. The wider study: The study drew acute and convalescent COVID-19 samples from the United States, Italy and Spain.

CDR1 and CDR2 from the germline V gene are LNHDA and SQIVND (reference sequence). This CDR3 contains 12 residues. V dropped 5 bases and J dropped 5; count of bases not matched to a gene: 1. This clone was observed a few times. Sequencing used immunoSEQ multiplex PCR; TCRdb keeps in-frame clones, though not all of them. The sample holds 200,000 to 300,000 clones, 87% seen once. The sequenced material came from peripheral blood. The chain has TRBV19 and TRBJ1-1; 8 bases fit TRBD1. The receptor comes from a woman aged 40 to 50 who had recovered from COVID-19. As DNA, the CDR3 is TGTGCCAGTAGTTACAGGGGGACTGAAGCTTTCTTT. Encoded protein: CASSYRGTEAFF.